A single sample gave rise to the 7 T cell receptor beta chains below, sequenced in a study of T cells in Graves' hyperthyroidism and ophthalmopathy. TCR beta CDR3 regions were amplified from RNA. The HTBI primer set was used in a first-round RT-PCR of the TCR CDR3. TCRdb processed the multiplex PCR reads anew with MiXCR; each CDR3 protein has one entry. Of some 180,000 distinct CDR3 sequences in the sample, roughly a sixth were seen once. The material sequenced was blood. Receptors originate from a woman between 45 and 60 years old with Graves' hyperthyroidism.

This clonotype has at least ten counts. The rearrangement joins TRBV6-1 to TRBJ2-2; 7 bases line up with TRBD2. The CDR3 loop spans 17 amino acids. Looked up from germline, CDR1 is MNHNS and CDR2 is SASEGT. With 6 bases clipped from V and 6 bases from J, the junction kept 16 bases outside the gene matches. CDR3 sequence: CASSQRWGRVRPGELFF. CDR3 DNA: TGTGCCAGCAGCCAACGATGGGGGAGGGTCAGACCCGGGGAGCTGTTTTTT.

This clonotype was seen a handful of times. V and J are TRBV5-1 and TRBJ2-5, with D hard to call. Germline CDR1 is SGHRS and CDR2 is YFSETQ. The CDR3 is 13 residues long. V lost 2 bases and J lost 4, with 9 bases in between. The CDR3 protein is CASSLRSGETQYF. DNA of the CDR3: TGCGCCAGCAGCTTAAGGTCGGGAGAGACCCAGTACTTC.

This clonotype was counted a few times. This chain connects TRBV7-9 to TRBJ2-5; tentatively, D is TRBD1 or TRBD2 (5 bases each). Germline CDR1 and CDR2: SEHNR and FQNEAQ (reference sequence). The germline V and J ends were trimmed by 5 bases and 7 bases, with 17 bases remaining between them. CDR3 size: 14 residues. As DNA, the CDR3 is TGTGCCAGCAGCGAGCTACGGGGAAGGGGGACCCAGTACTTC. The encoded protein is CASSELRGRGTQYF.

This clonotype was seen repeatedly, ten times or more. The rearrangement uses TRBV7-3 and TRBJ2-3; the D is unclear. Germline V CDR1 and CDR2: SGHTA, FQGTGA. Trimming took 5 bases from V and 1 from J, leaving 10 bases between them. The CDR3 totals 14 residues. CDR3 in DNA: TGTGCCAGCAGCATAGGCTGGGGCACAGATACGCAGTATTTT. Translating it yields CASSIGWGTDTQYF.

In this sample, this clonotype turned up a few times. This chain connects TRBV19 to TRBJ2-1; D may match TRBD1 or TRBD2 (7 bases each). The germline CDR1 and CDR2 sequences are LNHDA and SQIVND (reference sequence). Trimming pared 2 bases from V and 0 bases from J, leaving 14 bases between. The CDR3 is made up of 17 amino acids. The CDR3 here is CASSIQGGDSSYNEQFF. CDR3 sequence (DNA): TGTGCCAGTAGTATACAGGGGGGGGACAGCTCCTACAATGAGCAGTTCTTC.

The genes are TRBV12-3 or TRBV12-4 and TRBJ2-5, with 11 bases matching TRBD2. The CDR3 loop spans 15 amino acids. The V segment lost 3 bases and the J segment 2 bases; nucleotides outside the gene matches: 2. The CDR3 sequence: CASSFTSGGQETQYF. In nucleotides, the CDR3 is TGTGCCAGCAGTTTTACTAGCGGGGGACAAGAGACCCAGTACTTC.

Regarding this clonotype: One base away lies a much larger clone, so this may be a sequencing read error. This rearrangement joins TRBV7-3 to TRBJ1-1; TRBD1 agrees at 7 bases. Trimming cost V 5 bases and J 5 bases; bases outside gene matches: 5. This CDR3 is 13 amino acids long. CDR1 and CDR2 (germline): SGHTA, FQGTGA. CDR3 in amino acids: CASSPTGKTEAFF. CDR3 bases: TGTGCCAGCAGCCCGACAGGGAAGACTGAAGCTTTCTTT.